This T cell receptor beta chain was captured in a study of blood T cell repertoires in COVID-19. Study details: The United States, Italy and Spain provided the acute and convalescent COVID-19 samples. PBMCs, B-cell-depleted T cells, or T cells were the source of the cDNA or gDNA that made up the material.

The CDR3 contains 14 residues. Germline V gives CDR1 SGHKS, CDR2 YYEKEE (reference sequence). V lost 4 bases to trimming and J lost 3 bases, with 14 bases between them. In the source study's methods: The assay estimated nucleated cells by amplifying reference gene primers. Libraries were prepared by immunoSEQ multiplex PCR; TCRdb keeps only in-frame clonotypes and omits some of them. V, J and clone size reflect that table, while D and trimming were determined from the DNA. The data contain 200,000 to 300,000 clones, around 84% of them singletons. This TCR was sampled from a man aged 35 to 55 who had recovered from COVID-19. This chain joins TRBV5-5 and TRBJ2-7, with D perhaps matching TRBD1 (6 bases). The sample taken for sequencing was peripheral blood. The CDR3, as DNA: TGTGCCAGCAGCCCTCGACAGGCCGTCTACGAGCAGTACTTC. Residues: CASSPRQAVYEQYF.